The rows below give T cell receptor beta chains drawn from one sample of a study of lymphopenia after photon versus proton radiotherapy. Assay: immunoSEQ multiplex PCR; the TCRdb copy retains only in-frame clones and omits some. Among roughly 57,000 clones, 80% to 90% were seen once, and the ten largest hold less than 35%. This sample comprised peripheral blood, obtained from a patient treated with photon-based radiotherapy. Receptor source: a man over 45 with gastric cancer. Both conserved end residues are part of each CDR3. The D gene is left open where the match is weak. Not every row has a clone size; where given, it reads once, few, many or a size class.

J | D | size | V | DNA | CDR3
TRBJ2-7 | - | - | TRBV2 | TGTGCCAGCAGTGAACTAGCGCGCTCCTACGAGCAGTACTTC | CASSELARSYEQYF
TRBJ1-4 | TRBD1 | - | TRBV7-9 | TGTGCCAGCAGCCTATACCGGACAGGCTTTAATGAAAAACTGTTTTTT | CASSLYRTGFNEKLFF
TRBJ2-7 | - | - | TRBV2 | TGTGCCAGCAACAGCGTCGTTTTGCGCGAGCAGTACTTC | CASNSVVLREQYF
TRBJ1-2 | - | few | TRBV21-1 | TGTGCCAGCAGCAGCCTTGACAGGGGGAAAAACTATGGCTACACCTTC | CASSSLDRGKNYGYTF
TRBJ2-1 | - | - | TRBV7-6 | TGTGCCAGCAGCCAATTCCTAGGGTACAATGAGCAGTTCTTC | CASSQFLGYNEQFF
TRBJ2-5 | - | - | TRBV18 | TGTGCCAGCTCACCCGGGGAGACCCAGTACTTC | CASSPGETQYF
TRBJ2-2 | - | once | TRBV20-1 | TGCAGTGCTGGACGCACCGGGGAGCTGTTTTTT | CSAGRTGELFF
TRBJ2-3 | - | - | TRBV4-3 | TGCGCCAGCAGCCTCTCACGAGCTAGCACAGATACGCAGTATTTT | CASSLSRASTDTQYF
TRBJ2-7 | - | - | TRBV6-5 | TGTGCCAGCGCACGGGACCCTTTTTCCTACGAGCAGTACTTC | CASARDPFSYEQYF
TRBJ2-6 | TRBD1 | - | TRBV7-2 | TGTGCCAGCAGCCCGGGACAGGGTGCCTCTGGGGCCAACGTCCTGACTTTC | CASSPGQGASGANVLTF
TRBJ2-5 | TRBD2 | - | TRBV7-2 | TGTGCCAGCAGCTTAGAGTCTAGCGGGAGTGGAGACCAAGAGACCCAGTACTTC | CASSLESSGSGDQETQYF
TRBJ2-7 | TRBD1 | - | TRBV12-5 | TGTGCTAGTGGTCCAATCTACAGGGGGCTTCGGTTTCGTAGCTCCTACGAGCAGTACTTC | CASGPIYRGLRFRSSYEQYF
TRBJ2-7 | TRBD2 | - | TRBV27 | TGTGCCAGCGGACCGGGACTAGTTTCGGGCGAGCAGTACTTC | CASGPGLVSGEQYF
TRBJ1-4 | - | - | TRBV25-1 | TGTGCCAGCAGTGCGACAGGTTCTAATGAAAAACTGTTTTTT | CASSATGSNEKLFF
TRBJ1-2 | - | once | TRBV19 | TGTGCCAGTAGTATAGCCGGGACAAACTATGGCTACACCTTC | CASSIAGTNYGYTF